Detailed here is one T cell receptor (beta chain). Its matching antigen is unknown. Germline values: CDR1 SGHRS, CDR2 YFSETQ. V was cut by 3 bases and J by 1 base, with 23 bases left in between. CDR3 length: 19 residues. TCRdb itself ran the 5' RACE reads through MiXCR, one entry per CDR3 protein. The sample consists of hundreds of thousands of distinct CDR3 sequences, approximately 6% of them appearing once. These data belong to a study of identical twins. Whole-study findings and limits: Recombination models fit unrelated individuals' TCR alpha sharing but underestimated twins'. Cord blood beta clonotypes present at high abundance carried fewer insertions; no such pattern appeared in memory repertoires.

The receptor was derived from a man younger than 30 in good health. The rearrangement links TRBV5-1 to TRBJ1-5; D perhaps matches TRBD1 (6 bases). Sequenced: naive T cells sorted from blood. The CDR3 region has the DNA TGCGCCAGCAGCTCTAGACTTGATCGGTGGAGGGGGAGCAATCAGCCCCAGCATTTT. This gives the protein CASSSRLDRWRGSNQPQHF.